One and the same sample provided the 23 T cell receptor beta chains below, sequenced in a study of blood T cells in healthy people across ages. Then a second PCR, running roughly 7 to 11 cycles, was carried out with a sample-barcoded 5' primer and a J-beta primer mix. TCRdb re-analysed the 5' RACE reads in MiXCR, keeping a single row per CDR3 protein. The repertoire holds some 750,000 distinct CDR3 sequences, 22% seen once, with less than 25% in the top ten. The sequenced material came from blood. The receptors stem from a man in his sixties or seventies in good health.

This clonotype was picked up a small number of times. The chain carries TRBV12-3 or TRBV12-4 and TRBJ2-1; tentatively, D is TRBD2 (6 bases). Near its end, the DNA agrees better with TRBJ2-7, so the J call may be wrong. The CDR3 is made up of 15 amino acids. The CDR3 DNA sequence: TGTGCCAGCAGTTTAGTGGGAGGTCTTACCTACGAGCAGTACTTC. Its translation is CASSLVGGLTYEQYF.

This clonotype showed up just a few times. J is TRBJ1-1 and V is TRBV29-1, with 7 bases matching TRBD1. CDR1 SQVTM and CDR2 ANQGSEA come from the germline V gene. The J segment lost 0 bases and the V segment lost 4 bases, leaving 2 bases of the junction unmatched. There are 13 residues in the CDR3. The CDR3 sequence: CSVVGTVNTEAFF. CDR3 DNA sequence: TGCAGCGTTGTTGGGACAGTGAACACTGAAGCTTTCTTT.

The V call is TRBV6-6, the J call TRBJ1-4; D unclear. The length of the CDR3 is 14 residues. CDR1 and CDR2 from the germline V gene are MNHNY and SVGAGI (reference sequence). The ends were cut back, 6 bases at V and 4 bases at J, with 12 bases in the middle. The CDR3 region has the DNA TGTGCCAGCAGCCCCTCGGGCAATAATGAAAAACTGTTTTTT. Translated, it gives CASSPSGNNEKLFF.

This chain's CDR3 is CASSVEQGGYNEQFF. CDR3 in DNA: TGTGCCAGCAGCGTAGAACAGGGGGGCTACAATGAGCAGTTCTTC. The chain couples TRBV9 to TRBJ2-1; 8 bases align to TRBD1. Trimming at V came to 0 bases and at J to 3 bases, leaving 2 bases not matched to a gene. The CDR3 extends over 15 amino acids. Germline CDR1 is SGDLS and CDR2 is YYNGEE.

This clonotype was detected a few times. The rearrangement links TRBV20-1 to TRBJ2-3; perhaps TRBD1 as D (6 bases). The CDR3 is 15 amino acids. The germline gives CDR1 DFQATT, CDR2 SNEGSKA (reference sequence). Deletions cut 3 bases from V and 1 base from J, with 14 bases between. CDR3 sequence: CSAREDSPRTDTQYF. In DNA, the CDR3 is TGCAGTGCTAGGGAGGACAGCCCCCGCACAGATACGCAGTATTTT.

The genes are TRBV20-1 and TRBJ2-3, with 7 bases matching TRBD1. The CDR3 is 14 residues long. Germline V CDR1 and CDR2: DFQATT, SNEGSKA (reference sequence). V lost 5 bases to trimming and J lost 1 base; unmatched junction nucleotides: 6. CDR3 residues: CSAPKRGRTDTQYF. CDR3 nucleotide sequence: TGCAGTGCTCCTAAGAGGGGGCGCACAGATACGCAGTATTTT.

This clonotype was seen a few times. The chain is built from TRBV6-6 and TRBJ2-6; D is uncertain. V lost 4 bases and J 0 bases, leaving 7 bases between the germline ends. The CDR3 has 15 amino acids. Germline CDR1 MNHNY, CDR2 SVGAGI (reference sequence). The CDR3 region is CASSWQTSGANVLTF. CDR3 bases: TGTGCCAGCAGTTGGCAGACCTCTGGGGCCAACGTCCTGACTTTC.

V and J are TRBV12-3 or TRBV12-4 and TRBJ2-1; a possible D gene is TRBD2 (5 bases). The CDR3 is 16 residues long. The V and J ends lost 7 bases and 1 base respectively, with 17 bases between them. The CDR3 bases are TGTGCCAGCACCCTTTTAGCGTCGTCTTCCTACAATGAGCAGTTCTTC. This codes for CASTLLASSSYNEQFF.

The genes are TRBV5-1 and TRBJ1-4; maybe TRBD1 (6 bases). Germline CDR1 reads SGHRS; CDR2 reads YFSETQ. V was clipped by 4 bases and J by 6 bases, with 13 bases between them. The length of the CDR3 is 14 residues. CDR3 region: CASSRGNRDEKLFF. For the CDR3, the DNA is TGCGCCAGCAGCCGGGGAAACAGGGATGAAAAACTGTTTTTT.

This clonotype occurred many times. The chain joins TRBV12-3 or TRBV12-4 to TRBJ2-3, with TRBD2 matching 11 bases. V lost 6 bases and J lost 1; bases outside the gene matches: 9. The CDR3 is 17 residues long. CDR3 protein: CASSQGLAGLGTDTQYF. CDR3 DNA sequence: TGTGCCAGCAGCCAAGGACTAGCGGGCTTAGGCACAGATACGCAGTATTTT.

The chain joins TRBV3-1 to TRBJ2-3, with D perhaps TRBD1 or TRBD2 (6 bases each). CDR1 LGHDT and CDR2 YNNKEL come from the germline V gene (reference sequence). Trimming pared 1 base from V and 2 bases from J, leaving 10 bases between. CDR3 length: 15 amino acids. The CDR3 DNA reads as TGTGCCAGCAGCCAAGCGGGGGCTGACACAGATACGCAGTATTTT. Its translation: CASSQAGADTDTQYF.

The sample holds a few counts of this clonotype. V gene TRBV27 combines with J gene TRBJ2-1; D is possibly TRBD1 (6 bases). The end of the DNA is better explained by TRBJ2-7, so the J call may be wrong. The CDR3 is made up of 14 amino acids. CDR1 and CDR2 (germline): MNHEY, SMNVEV (reference sequence). The CDR3 is CASSSGTTYYEQYF. CDR3 coding DNA: TGTGCCAGCAGTTCAGGGACAACCTACTACGAGCAGTACTTC.

This clonotype was counted between two and nine times. The chain carries TRBV29-1 and TRBJ2-1; D unresolved. The germline CDR1 and CDR2 sequences are SQVTM and ANQGSEA. The CDR3 consists of 11 residues. V lost 2 bases and J lost 5, with 4 bases in between. CDR3 amino acids: CSVERDNEQFF. CDR3 coding DNA: TGCAGCGTTGAACGAGACAATGAGCAGTTCTTC.

The CDR3 is CASKQTGISGNTIYF. CDR3 nucleotide sequence: TGCGCCAGCAAGCAGACAGGGATCTCTGGAAACACCATATATTTT. V gene TRBV10-2 combines with J gene TRBJ1-3; 7 bases map to TRBD1. This CDR3 has 15 amino acids. Germline V gives CDR1 WSHSY, CDR2 SAAADI. With 7 bases clipped from V and 0 bases from J, the junction kept 6 bases outside the gene matches.

The rearrangement links TRBV29-1 to TRBJ2-3; D gene unclear. CDR1 and CDR2 from the germline V gene are SQVTM and ANQGSEA. Trimming shortened V by 4 bases and J by 0 bases, and 8 bases separated the two germline ends. This CDR3 region has 13 residues. CDR3 sequence reads: CSVASTSTDTQYF. The CDR3 DNA sequence: TGCAGCGTTGCGTCCACTAGCACAGATACGCAGTATTTT.

The chain carries TRBV2 and TRBJ1-2; D unclear. This CDR3 comprises 14 residues. V shed 2 bases and J shed 8 bases, with 15 bases lying between them. Germline V gene sequence: CDR1 SNHLY, CDR2 FYNNEI. In nucleotides, the CDR3 is TGTGCCAGCAGTGAATGGTTTGTGGGCCAAGGCTACACCTTC. This encodes CASSEWFVGQGYTF.

The sample holds a few counts of this clonotype. V is TRBV6-5 and J is TRBJ1-2, with 10 bases identical to TRBD1. The V gene's germline CDR1 is MNHEY and CDR2 SVGAGI. V lost 7 bases to trimming and J lost 3 bases; unmatched junction nucleotides: 2. The CDR3 runs to 13 residues. This CDR3 reads CASKGTGDYGYTF. In DNA form, the CDR3 reads TGTGCCAGCAAAGGGACAGGGGACTATGGCTACACCTTC.

This rearrangement joins TRBV14 to TRBJ2-7; tentatively, D is TRBD1 (5 bases). Trimming removed 0 bases at V and 3 bases at J, with 12 bases between. The CDR3 length is 15 residues. Germline values: CDR1 SGHDN, CDR2 FVKESK. This CDR3 reads CASSQDQQGYYEQYF. DNA for the CDR3: TGTGCCAGCAGCCAAGATCAGCAGGGCTACTACGAGCAGTACTTC. Combining the CDR3 with reference TRBV14 and TRBJ2-7 gives the whole variable domain EAGVTQFPSHSVIEKGQTVTLRCDPISGHDNLYWYRRVMGKEIKFLLHFVKESKQDESGMPNNRFLAERTGGTYSTLKVQPAELEDSGVYFCASSQDQQGYYEQYFGPGTRLTVT.

As concerns this clonotype: Since the CDR3 does not end with the conserved phenylalanine or tryptophan, this likely comes from a read error. J is TRBJ2-1 and V is TRBV4-1; D uncertain. V lost 0 bases, J lost 1 base, and 13 bases lay in between. CDR1 and CDR2 (germline): MGHRA, YSYEKL. This CDR3 is 17 amino acids long. The CDR3 nucleotides are TGCGCCAGCAGCCAAGATCTTGGATCAGGATCCTACAATGAGCAGTTCTCC. Protein product: CASSQDLGSGSYNEQFS.

J is TRBJ1-2 and V is TRBV12-3 or TRBV12-4; D might be TRBD1 (6 bases). The CDR3 contains 13 residues. With 5 bases removed from V and 2 bases from J, the gap between germline ends came to 9 bases. The CDR3, as DNA: TGTGCCAGCAGTCAGGGACACAACTATGGCTACACCTTC. Amino acid sequence: CASSQGHNYGYTF.

In this sample, this clonotype turned up a few times. The V call is TRBV6-6, the J call TRBJ2-5; no firm D call. The CDR3 runs 14 residues. The V end was cut by 6 bases, the J end by 4 bases, with 15 bases between. Per the germline V gene, CDR1 is MNHNY and CDR2 is SVGAGI (reference sequence). This chain's CDR3 is CASSPIGSTETQYF. The DNA of the CDR3 is TGTGCCAGCAGCCCAATTGGATCGACAGAGACCCAGTACTTC.

The CDR3 DNA follows: TGTGCCAGCAGACCGCAGGGGGTAGGCACCGGGGAGCTGTTTTTT. This sequence encodes CASRPQGVGTGELFF. J is TRBJ2-2 and V is TRBV28, with TRBD1 matching 7 bases. The CDR3 runs 15 residues. The germline CDR1 and CDR2 sequences are MDHEN and SYDVKM. V trimming: 6 bases; J trimming: 4 bases; junction bases outside the gene matches: 8.

This clonotype has just a few counts. The chain couples TRBV3-1 to TRBJ2-1, with D unresolved. Germline V gene data show CDR1 as LGHDT and CDR2 as YNNKEL (reference sequence). This CDR3 has 15 residues. The V gene lost 4 bases and the J gene lost 3 bases, with 13 bases spanning the gap. CDR3 nucleotide sequence: TGTGCCAGCAGCCTCAAGACCGATTTCTACAATGAGCAGTTCTTC. Its protein is CASSLKTDFYNEQFF.